The 11 T cell receptor beta chains below all came from one sample that was sequenced in a study of cytomegalovirus exposure and HLA in healthy donors. Using immunoSEQ multiplex PCR, the repertoire was profiled, and TCRdb retains in-frame clones only, with some absent. The sample has over 150,000 clones, about 90% seen once. Sequencing was done on a sample of PBMCs. Receptors originate from a woman aged 18 to 35 in good health and CMV-seropositive.

The chain has TRBV5-1 and TRBJ2-5; 9 bases fit TRBD2. The CDR3 runs to 16 residues. V gave up 7 bases and J gave up 5 bases; unmatched junction bases: 15. Per the germline V gene, CDR1 is SGHRS and CDR2 is YFSETQ. As DNA, the CDR3 is TGCGCCAGCGCCGTGGGAGCGGGGGGCGAATCGGAGACCCAGTACTTC. The encoded protein is CASAVGAGGESETQYF.

The chain employs TRBV7-3 and TRBJ1-1, with D perhaps TRBD1 (6 bases). CDR1 and CDR2 from the germline V gene are SGHTA and FQGTGA. With 5 bases removed from V and 4 bases from J, the gap between germline ends came to 14 bases. The length of the CDR3 is 14 residues. The DNA for the CDR3 is TGTGCCAGCAGCCCGGCGGGGGCGGGCACTGAAGCTTTCTTT. This gives the protein CASSPAGAGTEAFF. The variable domain in full, with the rest retrieved from reference TRBV7-3 and TRBJ1-1, is GAGVSQTPSNKVTEKGKYVELRCDPISGHTALYWYRQSLGQGPEFLIYFQGTGAADDSGLPNDRFFAVRPEGSVSTLKIQRTERGDSAVYLCASSPAGAGTEAFFGQGTRLTVV.

This clone was detected only once. V usage is TRBV6-5 and J usage is TRBJ2-7; 7 bases are a match to TRBD1. V lost 0 bases to trimming and J lost 3 bases; unmatched junction nucleotides: 5. The CDR3 totals 15 residues. Per the germline V gene, CDR1 is MNHEY and CDR2 is SVGAGI. The CDR3 spells CASSYSRDSFYEQYF. The CDR3 DNA reads as TGTGCCAGCAGTTACTCTCGGGACAGTTTCTACGAGCAGTACTTC.

The chain links TRBV7-6 to TRBJ2-3; 13 bases are a match to TRBD2. CDR1 is SGHVS and CDR2 is FNYEAQ in the germline V gene. The V and J ends lost 5 bases and 2 bases, in that order; junction bases with no gene match: 4. The CDR3 length is 16 residues. The CDR3 loop is CASSRLAGGYTDTQYF. The CDR3 DNA reads as TGTGCCAGCAGCCGACTAGCGGGGGGATACACAGATACGCAGTATTTT.

V and J are TRBV19 and TRBJ2-1; 7 nucleotides line up with TRBD1. This CDR3 contains 16 residues. Germline V gene sequence: CDR1 LNHDA, CDR2 SQIVND (reference sequence). The J segment lost 10 bases and the V segment lost 6 bases, leaving 18 bases of the junction unmatched. This chain's CDR3 is CASRQISRDRIREQFF. CDR3 bases: TGTGCCAGTAGACAAATCTCCCGGGACAGAATAAGAGAGCAGTTCTTC.

The CDR3 sequence is CASSSGLAGDFTGELFF. Here the CDR3 DNA reads TGTGCCAGCAGCTCAGGACTAGCGGGGGACTTCACCGGGGAGCTGTTTTTT. The chain has TRBV5-6 and TRBJ2-2; TRBD2 matches at 13 bases. This CDR3 has 17 residues. The V and J ends lost 3 bases and 4 bases, in that order; junction bases with no gene match: 6. CDR1 SGHDT and CDR2 YYEEEE come from the germline V gene.

This clone was counted between two and nine times. The J gene is TRBJ2-1, the V gene TRBV7-7; TRBD2 agrees at 10 bases. Germline CDR1 reads SSHAT; CDR2 reads FNYEAQ (reference sequence). The CDR3 loop spans 15 amino acids. The trim removed 4 bases at V and 7 bases at J, leaving 7 bases unmatched. CDR3 DNA sequence: TGTGCCAGCAGCTCCCCGGCTAGCGGGAGTAATGAGCAGTTCTTC. Protein: CASSSPASGSNEQFF. Looking up the rest from reference TRBV7-7 and TRBJ2-1 gives the full variable domain: GAGVSQSPRYKVTKRGQDVTLRCDPISSHATLYWYQQALGQGPEFLTYFNYEAQPDKSGLPSDRFSAERPEGSISTLTIQRTEQRDSAMYRCASSSPASGSNEQFFGPGTRLTVL.

This rearrangement joins TRBV7-2 to TRBJ2-1; 7 nucleotides align to TRBD1. Trimming took 7 bases from V and 4 from J; bases not matched to a gene: 4. There are 13 residues in the CDR3. CDR1 and CDR2 from the germline V gene are SGHTA and FQGNSA. CDR3 DNA: TGTGCCAGCATGGGGACAGCGTACAATGAGCAGTTCTTC. Translated: CASMGTAYNEQFF.

The genes are TRBV6-5 and TRBJ2-2, with 7 bases that match TRBD1. CDR1 is MNHEY and CDR2 is SVGAGI in the germline V gene. This CDR3 is built from 14 residues. V gave up 4 bases and J gave up 6 bases; unmatched junction bases: 5. Written as DNA, the CDR3 is TGTGCCAGCAGTTGGGGACAGTCTCCCGGGGAGCTGTTTTTT. It is translated as CASSWGQSPGELFF.

The chain couples TRBV6-6 to TRBJ2-7; 10 bases fit TRBD2. The CDR3 contains 14 residues. With V trimmed by 5 bases and J by 2 bases, 3 bases remained unmatched. CDR1 and CDR2 from the germline V gene are MNHNY and SVGAGI (reference sequence). The CDR3 loop reads CASSRLAGAYEQYF. The DNA of the CDR3 is TGTGCCAGCAGTCGACTAGCGGGTGCCTACGAGCAGTACTTC.

V and J are TRBV6-1 and TRBJ2-7; D is unresolved. Between the trimmed V and J ends, which lost 2 bases and 0 bases, there was a span of 11 bases. CDR1 and CDR2 (germline): MNHNS, SASEGT. This CDR3 is built from 15 residues. The CDR3 reads CASSEFARNSYEQYF. As DNA, the CDR3 is TGTGCCAGCAGTGAATTTGCGAGAAACTCCTACGAGCAGTACTTC.